These 20 T cell receptor beta chains were sequenced from one sample in a study of brain T cells in children with intractable seizures. Measured with immunoSEQ multiplex PCR; TCRdb has only the in-frame clones, and not every one. Counted here are about 76,000 clones, approximately 94% occurring once; the ten biggest clones make up roughly 1.4%. The specimen comprised peripheral blood, sampled at surgery. The receptors derive from a boy younger than two with tuberous sclerosis and intractable seizures.

The chain joins TRBV11-2 to TRBJ2-7; no definite D call. The germline V and J ends were trimmed by 5 bases and 2 bases, with 7 bases remaining between them. Germline values: CDR1 SGHAT, CDR2 FQNNGV. This CDR3 spans 12 amino acids. CDR3 sequence reads: CASSESPYEQYF. For the CDR3, the DNA is TGTGCCAGCAGCGAATCACCCTACGAGCAGTACTTC.

The rearrangement links TRBV30 to TRBJ2-1, with a weak D call TRBD2 (5 bases). Germline-derived CDR1 and CDR2 are GTSNPN and SVGIG (reference sequence). CDR3 length: 13 amino acids. V lost 8 bases, J lost 0 bases, and 11 bases lay in between. The CDR3 region is CALQEGSYNEQFF. The DNA for the CDR3 is TGTGCCCTACAAGAGGGCTCCTACAATGAGCAGTTCTTC.

This chain joins TRBV15 and TRBJ2-7; D not resolved. This CDR3 contains 15 residues. CDR1 and CDR2 (germline): LNHNV, YYDKDF (reference sequence). V lost 9 bases, J lost 4 bases, and 22 bases lay in between. The CDR3 DNA sequence: TGTGCCACTAGTCCGAGATTTTTAGGGCCATACGAGCAGTACTTC. It is translated as CATSPRFLGPYEQYF.

The chain combines TRBV3-1 (or the pseudogene TRBV3-2) with TRBJ1-1; 9 nucleotides line up with TRBD1. Unmatched junction bases numbered 2, after V lost 5 bases and J lost 1 base. The CDR3 sequence is 14 residues long. CDR1 LGHDT and CDR2 YNNKEL come from the germline V gene (reference sequence). For the CDR3, the DNA is TGTGCCAGCAGCAAGACAGGGGGGAACACTGAAGCTTTCTTT. Residues: CASSKTGGNTEAFF.

J is TRBJ2-2 and V is TRBV7-3; D remains ambiguous. The germline CDR1 and CDR2 sequences are SGHTA and FQGTGA. V lost 1 base to trimming and J lost 2 bases, with 2 bases between them. This CDR3 is 13 amino acids long. The CDR3 loop is CASSLINTGELFF. CDR3 nucleotide sequence: TGTGCCAGCAGCTTAATTAACACCGGGGAGCTGTTTTTT.

The rearrangement links TRBV4-1 to TRBJ2-3, with 10 bases aligning to TRBD2. V shed 4 bases, J shed 10 bases, and the junction held 11 bases outside the gene matches. This CDR3 contains 15 residues. Germline lookup yields CDR1 MGHRA and CDR2 YSYEKL. The CDR3 here is CASSLTSGGAKAQYF. CDR3 coding DNA: TGCGCCAGCAGCCTTACCAGCGGGGGGGCGAAGGCGCAGTATTTT.

The chain links TRBV6-5 to TRBJ2-6; D is unclear. The CDR3 runs to 13 residues. Germline lookup yields CDR1 MNHEY and CDR2 SVGAGI. Trimming left V 7 bases short and J 1 base short, with 5 bases between. CDR3 sequence reads: CASIGSGANVLTF. CDR3 DNA sequence: TGTGCCAGCATAGGGTCTGGGGCCAACGTCCTGACTTTC.

V and J are TRBV29-1 and TRBJ2-7; TRBD2 matches at 10 bases. The V gene's germline CDR1 is SQVTM and CDR2 ANQGSEA. With 7 bases clipped from V and 4 bases from J, the junction kept 16 bases outside the gene matches. This CDR3 is built from 16 residues. In DNA, the CDR3 is TGCAGCGCGATGGGGCCACTAGCGGGAACATGGTACGAGCAGTACTTC. It translates to CSAMGPLAGTWYEQYF.

This chain joins TRBV15 and TRBJ2-1; a weak D match, TRBD1 (5 bases). Germline CDR1 LNHNV, CDR2 YYDKDF (reference sequence). V lost 0 bases and J lost 2, with 20 bases in between. This CDR3 is 19 amino acids long. The CDR3 DNA reads as TGTGCCACCAGCAGAGAGATGTTAAAGTCTCAGGGCCCCTACAATGAGCAGTTCTTC. This gives the protein CATSREMLKSQGPYNEQFF.

This clone was picked up one time. The rearrangement joins TRBV30 to TRBJ2-3; D may be TRBD1 (6 bases). Germline assignment: CDR1 GTSNPN and CDR2 SVGIG (reference sequence). This CDR3 contains 17 residues. V gave up 0 bases and J gave up 1 base, with 17 bases separating them. The CDR3 loop is CAWSVRTARPGTDTQYF. DNA of the CDR3: TGTGCCTGGAGTGTACGGACAGCCCGACCAGGCACAGATACGCAGTATTTT.

This clone appeared once. V and J are TRBV6-5 and TRBJ1-3; the D is unclear. Looked up from germline, CDR1 is MNHEY and CDR2 is SVGAGI. V lost 2 bases, J lost 1 base, and 9 bases lay in between. This CDR3 region has 15 residues. CDR3 coding DNA: TGTGCCAGCAGTTACGAGCCGGGATCTGGAAACACCATATATTTT. Translating it yields CASSYEPGSGNTIYF.

This chain joins TRBV19 and TRBJ2-5; weak D call: TRBD2 (6 bases). Per the germline V gene, CDR1 is LNHDA and CDR2 is SQIVND (reference sequence). Trimming stripped 4 bases from V and 5 bases from J, with 11 bases between. The CDR3 sequence is 13 residues long. CDR3 region: CASSNRGGETQYF. DNA for the CDR3: TGTGCCAGTAGTAACCGAGGAGGGGAGACCCAGTACTTC.

The V gene is TRBV6-1, the J gene TRBJ2-3, with no clear D. The CDR3 sequence is 15 residues long. The V gene's germline CDR1 is MNHNS and CDR2 SASEGT. The V gene lost 1 base and the J gene lost 6 bases, with 14 bases spanning the gap. CDR3 in DNA: TGTGCCAGCAGTGAAGGCCGGCAGAAGAGGGATACGCAGTATTTT. Translated, it gives CASSEGRQKRDTQYF.

The rearrangement links TRBV25-1 to TRBJ1-6; perhaps TRBD1 as D (5 bases). Germline CDR1 and CDR2: MGHDK and SYGVNS. V was trimmed by 5 bases and J by 3 bases, leaving 8 bases between them. The CDR3 has 14 amino acids. The CDR3 DNA reads TGTGCCAGCAGTCGGGGGGACTATAATTCACCCCTCCACTTT. This gives the protein CASSRGDYNSPLHF.

This chain joins TRBV29-1 and TRBJ1-2, with D unclear. Per germline, CDR1 SQVTM and CDR2 ANQGSEA. V lost 2 bases and J lost 3, with 7 bases in between. This CDR3 is built from 12 residues. The CDR3 region is CSVELLDYGYTF. The CDR3 coding sequence is TGCAGCGTTGAACTGCTTGACTATGGCTACACCTTC.

The J gene is TRBJ2-6, the V gene TRBV6-5; D ambiguous. The CDR3 contains 16 residues. Germline lookup yields CDR1 MNHEY and CDR2 SVGAGI. The germline V and J ends were trimmed by 2 bases and 1 base, with 9 bases remaining between them. The CDR3 protein is CASSYVPLSGANVLTF. CDR3 nucleotide sequence: TGTGCCAGCAGTTACGTCCCCCTTTCTGGGGCCAACGTCCTGACTTTC.

The chain has TRBV9 and TRBJ2-2, with a possible D match to TRBD2 (6 bases). Trimming took off 4 bases at V and 2 bases at J, with 15 bases between the two ends. The germline gives CDR1 SGDLS, CDR2 YYNGEE. The CDR3 has 16 residues. CDR3 loop: CASSPGVSINTGELFF. Here the CDR3 DNA reads TGTGCCAGCAGCCCGGGAGTCTCTATTAACACCGGGGAGCTGTTTTTT.

This clone turned up a few times. This chain joins TRBV25-1 and TRBJ2-3; D gene ambiguous. Deletions cut 4 bases from V and 1 base from J, with 6 bases between. The CDR3 covers 13 residues. CDR1 is MGHDK and CDR2 is SYGVNS in the germline V gene. CDR3 in DNA: TGTGCCAGCAGTGTGCTGGGCACAGATACGCAGTATTTT. This codes for CASSVLGTDTQYF.

This chain connects TRBV5-1 to TRBJ2-5; TRBD2 aligns across 11 bases. The V gene end was trimmed by 0 bases and the J gene end by 5 bases; junction bases not matched to a gene: 6. Germline V gene lookup returns CDR1 SGHRS and CDR2 YFSETQ. The CDR3 has 16 residues. The CDR3: CASSLDIAGGRETQYF. CDR3 nucleotide sequence: TGCGCCAGCAGCTTGGATATAGCGGGGGGGCGTGAGACCCAGTACTTC.

In its sample, this clone was seen once. The V call is TRBV19, the J call TRBJ2-1; 8 bases are a match to TRBD2. CDR1 is LNHDA, CDR2 SQIVND, per germline (reference sequence). With V trimmed by 3 bases and J by 10 bases, 5 bases remained unmatched. The CDR3 spans 13 residues. CDR3 sequence reads: CASSIREGGEQFF. The CDR3 coding sequence is TGTGCCAGTAGTATCCGGGAGGGCGGAGAGCAGTTCTTC. Based on the CDR3 plus reference TRBV19 and TRBJ2-1, the full variable domain is DGGITQSPKYLFRKEGQNVTLSCEQNLNHDAMYWYRQDPGQGLRLIYYSQIVNDFQKGDIAEGYSVSREKKESFPLTVTSAQKNPTAFYLCASSIREGGEQFFGPGTRLTVL.